The rows below give T cell receptor beta chains drawn from one sample of a study of shared clonotypes between healthy human individuals. Method: immunoSEQ multiplex PCR; TCRdb's copy keeps in-frame clones and lacks some. The sample shows some 1,100,000 clones, around 78% of them seen only once. The sequenced material came from memory CD4+ T cells from PBMCs. The receptors originated from a man aged 18 to 35 in good health. Some clones in this sample may be carry-over from other donors' samples. The CDR3 runs from the conserved cysteine through the conserved F or W. D genes are given only for firm matches. Clone size appears in some rows only: once, few, many, or a class for an expanded clone.

>few|TRBJ1-1|TRBD1|TRBV6-6
CATRRGQGNTEAFF
TGTGCCACCCGACGGGGACAGGGGAACACTGAAGCTTTCTTT
>many|TRBJ1-1|TRBD1|TRBV7-9
CASSTGTGELNTEAFF
TGTGCCAGCAGCACCGGGACAGGGGAGTTGAACACTGAAGCTTTCTTT
>-|TRBJ2-1|TRBD2|TRBV18
CASSPQNRQRGYNEQFF
TGTGCCAGCTCACCACAAAATAGACAGCGGGGTTACAATGAGCAGTTCTTC
>-|TRBJ2-7|TRBD2|TRBV28
CASRSTGPGTSGLLQYF
TGTGCCAGCAGATCGACAGGGCCCGGGACTAGCGGGCTCTTACAGTACTTC
>-|TRBJ2-7|-|TRBV6-1
CASRDSGRAYEQYF
TGTGCCAGCAGGGATTCAGGCAGAGCCTACGAGCAGTACTTC
>-|TRBJ2-7|-|TRBV5-4
CASSQKGRFGEQYF
TGCGCCAGCAGCCAGAAGGGACGGTTCGGCGAGCAGTACTTC
>-|TRBJ2-1|-|TRBV4-3
CASSQINGGGEQFF
TGCGCCAGCAGCCAAATTAACGGTGGAGGGGAGCAGTTCTTC
>-|TRBJ1-5|-|TRBV28
CASSLLGRGSNQPQHF
TGTGCCAGCAGTTTATTGGGCAGGGGTAGCAATCAGCCCCAGCATTTT
>many|TRBJ2-2|TRBD1|TRBV30
CAWSGQGLGTGELFF
TGTGCCTGGAGTGGACAGGGTCTTGGCACCGGGGAGCTGTTTTTT
>-|TRBJ1-4|-|TRBV28
CASSFPRGEKLFF
TGTGCCAGCAGTTTTCCACGGGGTGAAAAACTGTTTTTT
>-|TRBJ2-7|-|TRBV5-5
CASNYGPQRTYEQYF
TGTGCCAGCAACTACGGGCCCCAGAGGACCTACGAGCAGTACTTC
>-|TRBJ1-6|-|TRBV30
CAWSFGEHSPLHF
TGTGCCTGGAGTTTTGGGGAACATTCACCCCTCCACTTT
>-|TRBJ1-5|TRBD1|TRBV19
CASSTTDRNNQPQHF
TGTGCCAGTAGTACCACGGACAGGAATAATCAGCCCCAGCATTTT
>-|TRBJ2-3|-|TRBV7-9
CASFPGGTDTQYF
TGTGCCAGCTTCCCAGGGGGCACAGATACGCAGTATTTT
>-|TRBJ2-5|TRBD2|TRBV18
CASSPPIRASGSWETQYF
TGTGCCAGCTCACCACCGATTAGAGCTAGCGGGAGTTGGGAGACCCAGTACTTC
>-|TRBJ1-1|-|TRBV5-4
CASSSMTGRAEAFF
TGTGCCAGCAGCTCGATGACGGGGAGGGCTGAAGCTTTCTTT
>-|TRBJ1-2|-|TRBV10-2
CASGEGRSRPALYTF
TGCGCCAGCGGGGAAGGACGGTCCAGACCAGCACTCTACACCTTC
>-|TRBJ2-2|-|TRBV13
CASSLVVSGELFF
TGTGCCAGCAGCTTAGTGGTATCCGGGGAGCTGTTTTTT
>-|TRBJ2-7|-|TRBV5-4
CASSLRTVTYEQYF
TGTGCCAGCAGCTTGAGGACGGTAACCTACGAGCAGTACTTC
>-|TRBJ1-5|-|TRBV28
CASGRSGGNQPQHF
TGTGCCAGCGGGCGATCAGGTGGTAATCAGCCCCAGCATTTT
>-|TRBJ2-7|TRBD1|TRBV28
CASSMTGGTYEQYF
TGTGCCAGCAGTATGACAGGGGGAACCTACGAGCAGTACTTC
>once|TRBJ1-5|TRBD1|TRBV2
CASRNRGQGVGQPQHF
TGTGCCAGCAGAAACCGGGGACAGGGGGTCGGGCAGCCCCAGCATTTT
>-|TRBJ2-3|TRBD2|TRBV5-1
CASSLGLAGSTDTQYF
TGCGCCAGCAGCTTGGGGCTAGCGGGAAGCACAGATACGCAGTATTTT
>-|TRBJ2-3|-|TRBV29-1
CSVDKAGGTDTQYF
TGCAGCGTTGATAAGGCAGGAGGAACAGATACGCAGTATTTT
>-|TRBJ1-1|-|TRBV5-6
CASSLALITGHTEAFF
TGTGCCAGCAGCTTGGCCTTGATTACCGGTCACACTGAAGCTTTCTTT
>-|TRBJ1-4|-|TRBV28
CASSGEGREKLFF
TGTGCCAGCAGTGGAGAGGGTCGGGAAAAACTGTTTTTT
>once|TRBJ2-5|TRBD1|TRBV2
CASNLDRAKETQYF
TGTGCCAGCAATCTCGACAGGGCTAAGGAGACCCAGTACTTC
>-|TRBJ2-1|-|TRBV7-3
CASSLRGNEQFF
TGTGCCAGCAGCTTAAGGGGCAATGAGCAGTTCTTC
>-|TRBJ2-2|-|TRBV6-5
CASSYSGSPRAGELFF
TGTGCCAGCAGTTACTCGGGAAGCCCGAGGGCCGGGGAGCTGTTTTTT
>-|TRBJ2-5|TRBD1|TRBV27
CASSPTRGHQETQYF
TGTGCCAGCAGCCCTACCAGGGGGCACCAAGAGACCCAGTACTTC
>-|TRBJ1-2|-|TRBV7-9
CASSLDFYGYTF
TGTGCCAGCAGCTTAGATTTCTATGGCTACACCTTC
>-|TRBJ2-7|TRBD1|TRBV7-3
CASSFSLPRDRPYEQYF
TGTGCCAGCAGCTTTTCACTACCCCGGGACAGGCCCTACGAGCAGTACTTC
>-|TRBJ1-4|-|TRBV6-1
CASSARPQYGEKLFF
TGTGCCAGCAGTGCACGACCCCAATACGGTGAAAAACTGTTTTTT
>once|TRBJ1-5|-|TRBV29-1
CSVEPGSEPQHF
TGCAGCGTTGAACCGGGCTCGGAGCCCCAGCATTTT
>-|TRBJ2-1|-|TRBV14
CASSRMGAYNEQFF
TGTGCCAGCAGCCGAATGGGCGCCTACAATGAGCAGTTCTTC
>-|TRBJ1-3|-|TRBV7-2
CASSSTPTVPGNTIYF
TGTGCCAGCAGCTCCACTCCTACAGTTCCTGGAAACACCATATATTTT
>-|TRBJ1-1|TRBD1|TRBV9
CASSVDSGGRAFF
TGTGCCAGCAGCGTAGACTCAGGGGGCCGCGCTTTCTTT
>-|TRBJ2-2|-|TRBV5-5
CASSLVFTGELFF
TGTGCCAGCAGCTTGGTTTTCACCGGGGAGCTGTTTTTT
>-|TRBJ1-4|TRBD1|TRBV5-1
CTSAQGLDEKLFF
TGCACCAGTGCACAGGGGCTTGACGAAAAACTGTTTTTT
>once|TRBJ2-7|TRBD1|TRBV7-6
CASSLASWSGTGTLIKYF
TGTGCCAGCAGCTTAGCTTCCTGGTCCGGGACAGGGACCTTGATTAAGTACTTC
>few|TRBJ2-7|TRBD2|TRBV6-4
CASSDSLAGEQYF
TGTGCCAGCAGTGACTCGCTAGCGGGGGAGCAGTACTTC
>-|TRBJ2-1|TRBD1|TRBV7-3
CASSTQGASSYNEQFF
TGTGCCAGCAGCACCCAGGGGGCGAGCTCCTACAATGAGCAGTTCTTC
>-|TRBJ2-1|-|TRBV20-1
CSARRYNEQFF
TGCAGTGCTAGACGGTACAATGAGCAGTTCTTC
>-|TRBJ2-1|-|TRBV5-5
CASRRGSSYNEQFF
TGTGCCAGCAGGAGGGGGAGCTCCTACAATGAGCAGTTCTTC
>-|TRBJ1-2|-|TRBV11-2
CASSFEEHGYTF
TGTGCCAGCAGCTTTGAGGAACATGGCTACACCTTC
>-|TRBJ2-1|-|TRBV30
CAWTAPGYNEQFF
TGTGCCTGGACAGCGCCCGGCTACAATGAGCAGTTCTTC
>-|TRBJ2-1|TRBD2|TRBV5-8
CASCRLAAYNEQFF
TGTGCCAGCTGCAGACTAGCGGCCTACAATGAGCAGTTCTTC
>-|TRBJ2-6|-|TRBV6-5
CASSGEASGANVLTF
TGTGCCAGCAGCGGGGAAGCGTCCGGGGCCAACGTCCTGACTTTC
>-|TRBJ2-1|-|TRBV29-1
CSVDRKDRSSYNEQFF
TGCAGCGTGGATCGAAAGGACAGAAGCTCCTACAATGAGCAGTTCTTC
>once|TRBJ2-2|TRBD2|TRBV28
CASSLASGRFTGELFF
TGTGCCAGCAGTTTGGCTAGCGGGAGATTTACCGGGGAGCTGTTTTTT
>-|TRBJ1-1|-|TRBV5-1
CASSLVAGQANTEAFF
TGCGCCAGCAGCTTGGTGGCAGGGCAGGCGAACACTGAAGCTTTCTTT
>-|TRBJ2-1|TRBD2|TRBV11-2
CASSPSGSVYNEQFF
TGTGCCAGCAGCCCTAGCGGGAGTGTTTACAATGAGCAGTTCTTC
>-|TRBJ2-1|-|TRBV7-9
CASSLNGEQFF
TGTGCCAGCAGCTTAAACGGGGAGCAGTTCTTC
>-|TRBJ2-2|-|TRBV27
CASRRLDSNTGELFF
TGTGCCAGCAGGAGACTAGATTCGAACACCGGGGAGCTGTTTTTT
>-|TRBJ1-4|-|TRBV30
CAWGTGGSNEKLFF
TGTGCCTGGGGCACTGGGGGTTCTAATGAAAAACTGTTTTTT
>-|TRBJ2-5|-|TRBV5-1
CASSLSGWDQETQYF
TGCGCCAGCAGCTTGTCTGGCTGGGACCAAGAGACCCAGTACTTC
>-|TRBJ2-5|-|TRBV2
CASSTSGVQETQYF
TGTGCCAGCAGTACGTCCGGGGTCCAAGAGACCCAGTACTTC